This paragraph reports one T cell receptor (beta chain). Antigen: not known. The CDR3 loop spans 18 amino acids. Germline CDR1 is KGHSH and CDR2 is LQKENI. The junction had 12 bases not matched to a gene; V was cut back by 3 bases and J by 2 bases. The sample comes from a study of Ad26.COV2.S vaccination and SARS-CoV-2 variants. Study-level background: Doses of Ad26.COV2.S were injected into muscle once or twice, 56 days apart. Study findings and constraints: After vaccination, reports described spike-specific CD8+ and CD4+ T cell responses as showing substantial breadth.

Assay: immunoSEQ multiplex PCR; the TCRdb copy retains only in-frame clones and omits some. This table holds a few hundred thousand clones, roughly 87% found once. Treatment specified: about 20 received Ad26.COV2.S at low or high dose, single or two shots; several received placebo; per-sample allocation not given. Specimens were obtained on day 63 following the first vaccine or placebo injection. Wuhan-strain spike was delivered by a replication-incompetent Ad26 vector. The chain carries TRBV18 and TRBJ2-3; 9 nucleotides agree with TRBD1. Source: peripheral blood, taken in a trial of Ad26.COV2.S vaccine versus placebo. This TCR was sampled from a person between 18 and 59 years old who received the Ad26.COV2.S COVID-19 vaccine or a placebo. CDR3 in DNA: TGTGCCAGCTCACCGTTACCACAGGGGGCGCTTAACACAGATACGCAGTATTTT. It specifies CASSPLPQGALNTDTQYF.